This T cell receptor (beta chain) was documented in a study of beta chain features in type 1 diabetes. General study results and limits: Type 1 diabetes patients had fewer VDJ junction insertions and more deletions. Researchers report that Type 1 diabetes patients had moderately but significantly shorter TCRB CDR3s across all four CD4+ subsets. TCRB rearrangement may or may not be influenced by HLA type; here this remained unresolved.

As every portion of the isolated RNA was reverse transcribed, the sequencing read expressed TCRB transcripts. Using immunoSEQ multiplex PCR, the repertoire was profiled, and TCRdb retains in-frame clones only, with some absent. Of roughly 500,000 clones in the sample, more than 9.5% were seen once. For this clone: The target antigen is unknown.

CD4+ naive, central memory, regulatory and stem cell-like memory cells were sorted via CD45RO/CCR7/CD25/CD127/CD95/CD27. Source material: naive CD4+ T cells from blood. The receptor comes from a young woman in good health.

The CDR3 DNA sequence: TGCGCCAGCAGCCAACCTACAGGGGGCTCATCGGAGACCCAGTACTTC. Protein product: CASSQPTGGSSETQYF. The V call is TRBV4-3, the J call TRBJ2-5; TRBD1 matches at 9 bases. The germline CDR1 and CDR2 sequences are LGHNA and YSLEER. V lost 2 bases, J lost 5 bases, and 9 bases stayed unmatched. The CDR3 length is 16 residues.